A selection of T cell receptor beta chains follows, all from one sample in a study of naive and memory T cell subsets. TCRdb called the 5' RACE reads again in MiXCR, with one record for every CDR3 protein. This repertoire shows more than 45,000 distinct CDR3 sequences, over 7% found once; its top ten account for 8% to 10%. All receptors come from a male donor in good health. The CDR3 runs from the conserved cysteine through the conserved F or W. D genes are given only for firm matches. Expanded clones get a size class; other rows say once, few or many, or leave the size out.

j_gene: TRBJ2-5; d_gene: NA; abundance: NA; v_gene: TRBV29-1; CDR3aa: CSVVRGSGETQYF; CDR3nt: TGCAGCGTTGTCAGGGGCAGCGGTGAGACCCAGTACTTC
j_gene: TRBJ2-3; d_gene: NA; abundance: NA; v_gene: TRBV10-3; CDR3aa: CAISELVNTQYF; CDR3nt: TGTGCCATCAGTGAGTTAGTGAATACGCAGTATTTT
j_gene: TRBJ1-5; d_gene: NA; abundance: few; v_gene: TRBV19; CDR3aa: CASSRRSNQPQHF; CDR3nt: TGTGCCAGTAGTAGGCGGAGCAATCAGCCCCAGCATTTT
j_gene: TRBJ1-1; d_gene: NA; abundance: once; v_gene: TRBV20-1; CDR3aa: CSAPVPPGAFF; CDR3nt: TGCAGTGCCCCGGTTCCCCCTGGAGCTTTCTTT
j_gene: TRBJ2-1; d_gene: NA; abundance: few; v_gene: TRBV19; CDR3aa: CASKIRAESYNEQFF; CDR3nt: TGTGCCAGTAAGATCCGTGCGGAATCCTACAATGAGCAGTTCTTC
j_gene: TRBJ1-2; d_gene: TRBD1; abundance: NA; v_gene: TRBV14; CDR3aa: CASSQGSGTGNGYTF; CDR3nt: TGTGCCAGCAGCCAAGGCTCCGGGACAGGGAATGGCTACACCTTC
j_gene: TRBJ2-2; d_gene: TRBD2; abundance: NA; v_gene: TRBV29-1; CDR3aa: CSVTAGLGNTGELFF; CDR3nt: TGCAGCGTGACCGCCGGACTAGGGAACACCGGGGAGCTGTTTTTT
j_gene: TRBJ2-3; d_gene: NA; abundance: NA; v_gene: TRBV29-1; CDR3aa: CSARGPDTDTQYF; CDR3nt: TGCAGCGCGAGGGGACCGGACACAGATACGCAGTATTTT
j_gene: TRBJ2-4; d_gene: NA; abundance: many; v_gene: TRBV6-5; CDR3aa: CASRHGTTKNIQYF; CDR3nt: TGTGCCAGCAGGCACGGGACCACCAAAAACATTCAGTACTTC
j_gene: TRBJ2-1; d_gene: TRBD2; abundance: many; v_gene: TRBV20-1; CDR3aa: CSASGGGARNNEQFF; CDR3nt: TGCAGTGCTAGCGGGGGGGGCGCTCGGAACAATGAGCAGTTCTTC
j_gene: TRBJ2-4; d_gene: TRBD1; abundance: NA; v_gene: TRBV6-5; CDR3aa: CASPGTGVNIQYF; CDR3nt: TGTGCCAGCCCCGGGACAGGGGTAAACATTCAGTACTTC
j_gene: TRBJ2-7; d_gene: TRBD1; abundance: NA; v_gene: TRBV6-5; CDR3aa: CASSPDRGRNEQYF; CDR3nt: TGTGCCAGCAGCCCGGACAGGGGGAGAAACGAGCAGTACTTC
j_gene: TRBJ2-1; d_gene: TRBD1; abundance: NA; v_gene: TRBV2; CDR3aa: CASRTQGAAQFF; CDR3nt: TGTGCCAGCAGGACACAGGGGGCAGCGCAGTTCTTC
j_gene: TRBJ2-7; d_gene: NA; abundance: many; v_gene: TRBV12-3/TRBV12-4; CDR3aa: CASSLGSWGEQYF; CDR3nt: TGTGCCAGCAGTTTAGGTAGTTGGGGCGAGCAGTACTTC
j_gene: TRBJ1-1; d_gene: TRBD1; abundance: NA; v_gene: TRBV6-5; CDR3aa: CASKDRGTEAFF; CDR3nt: TGTGCCAGCAAGGACAGGGGGACTGAAGCTTTCTTT
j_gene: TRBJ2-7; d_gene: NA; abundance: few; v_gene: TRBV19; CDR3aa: CASSWGVAYEQYF; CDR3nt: TGTGCCAGTAGTTGGGGGGTCGCCTACGAGCAGTACTTC
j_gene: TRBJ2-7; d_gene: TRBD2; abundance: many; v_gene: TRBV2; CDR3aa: CASRGGLADRYEQYF; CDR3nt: TGTGCCAGCAGAGGGGGACTAGCGGACCGCTACGAGCAGTACTTC
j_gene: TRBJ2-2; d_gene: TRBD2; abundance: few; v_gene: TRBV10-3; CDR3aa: CAISRTSGSIGELFF; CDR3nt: TGTGCCATCAGCCGTACTAGCGGGAGTATCGGGGAGCTGTTTTTT
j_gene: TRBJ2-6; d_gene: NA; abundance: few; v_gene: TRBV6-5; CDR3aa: CASSYGAQETLSGANVLTF; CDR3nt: TGTGCCAGCAGTTACGGAGCGCAGGAAACACTCTCTGGGGCCAACGTCCTGACTTTC
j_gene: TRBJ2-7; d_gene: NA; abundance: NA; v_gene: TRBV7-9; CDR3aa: CASSLDLAPYEQYF; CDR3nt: TGTGCCAGCAGCTTAGACCTAGCGCCCTACGAGCAGTACTTC
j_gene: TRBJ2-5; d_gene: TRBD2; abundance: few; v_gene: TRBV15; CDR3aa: CATSRDRTLAGQETQYF; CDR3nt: TGTGCCACCAGCAGAGATCGAACTCTAGCGGGGCAAGAGACCCAGTACTTC
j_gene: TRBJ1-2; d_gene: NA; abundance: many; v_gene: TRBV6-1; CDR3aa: CASSEAAIRPGHWPNYGYTF; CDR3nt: TGTGCCAGCAGTGAAGCTGCTATAAGGCCGGGACATTGGCCCAACTATGGCTACACCTTC
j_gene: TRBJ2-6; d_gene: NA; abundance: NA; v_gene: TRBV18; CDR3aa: CASSKDTSGVFGANVLTF; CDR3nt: TGTGCCAGCTCTAAGGACACCTCCGGGGTGTTTGGGGCCAACGTCCTGACTTTC
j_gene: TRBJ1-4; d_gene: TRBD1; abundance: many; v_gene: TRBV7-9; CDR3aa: CASSRGQGGNEKLFF; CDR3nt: TGTGCCAGCAGCCGTGGACAGGGTGGGAATGAAAAACTGTTTTTT
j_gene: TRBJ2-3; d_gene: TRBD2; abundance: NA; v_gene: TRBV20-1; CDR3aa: CSARHRLAGATDTQYF; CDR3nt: TGCAGTGCCCGCCATCGGCTAGCGGGAGCCACAGATACGCAGTATTTT
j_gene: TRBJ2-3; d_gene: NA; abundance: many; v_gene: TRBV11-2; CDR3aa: CASSLERGRGTKDTQYF; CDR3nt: TGTGCCAGCAGCTTAGAACGCGGCAGGGGAACGAAAGATACGCAGTATTTT
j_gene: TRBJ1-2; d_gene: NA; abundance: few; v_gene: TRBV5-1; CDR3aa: CASSLGGQTFNGYTF; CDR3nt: TGCGCCAGCAGCTTGGGAGGACAGACTTTCAATGGCTACACCTTC
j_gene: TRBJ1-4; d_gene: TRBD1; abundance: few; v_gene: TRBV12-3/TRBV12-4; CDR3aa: CASSFRPDRGNEKLFF; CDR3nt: TGTGCCAGCAGCTTCCGACCTGACAGGGGTAATGAAAAACTGTTTTTT
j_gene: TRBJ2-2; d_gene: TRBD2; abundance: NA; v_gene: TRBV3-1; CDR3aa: CASSQGLAGAGTGELFF; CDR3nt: TGTGCCAGCAGCCAAGGGCTAGCGGGAGCGGGGACCGGGGAGCTGTTTTTT
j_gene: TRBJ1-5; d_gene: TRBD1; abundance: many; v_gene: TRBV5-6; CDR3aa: CASSLRQGTEYSNQPQHF; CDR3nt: TGTGCCAGCAGCCTACGACAGGGGACCGAATATAGCAATCAGCCCCAGCATTTT
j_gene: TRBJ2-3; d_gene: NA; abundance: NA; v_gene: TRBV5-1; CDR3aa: CASSRELHSTDTQYF; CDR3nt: TGCGCCAGCAGCCGAGAACTGCATAGCACAGATACGCAGTATTTT
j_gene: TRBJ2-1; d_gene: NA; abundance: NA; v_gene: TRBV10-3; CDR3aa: CAVRDQPGDEQFF; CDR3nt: TGTGCCGTACGGGACCAGCCCGGCGATGAGCAGTTCTTC
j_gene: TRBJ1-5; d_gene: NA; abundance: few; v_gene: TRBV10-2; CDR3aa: CASSGSGGLQGSNQPQHF; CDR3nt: TGCGCCAGCAGTGGATCCGGGGGGCTCCAGGGTAGCAATCAGCCCCAGCATTTT
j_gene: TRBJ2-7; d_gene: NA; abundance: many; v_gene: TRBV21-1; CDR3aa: CASSKKLPRDRSAYEQYF; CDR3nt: TGTGCCAGCAGCAAAAAGTTGCCCCGGGACAGGTCGGCCTACGAGCAGTACTTC
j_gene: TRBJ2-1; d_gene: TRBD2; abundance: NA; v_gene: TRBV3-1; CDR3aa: CASSHSVAGSSYNEQFF; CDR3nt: TGTGCCAGCAGCCATTCCGTAGCGGGGAGCTCCTACAATGAGCAGTTCTTC
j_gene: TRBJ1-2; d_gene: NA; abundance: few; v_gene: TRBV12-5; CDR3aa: CASGTGLQNYGYTF; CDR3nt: TGTGCTAGTGGTACGGGACTGCAGAACTATGGCTACACCTTC
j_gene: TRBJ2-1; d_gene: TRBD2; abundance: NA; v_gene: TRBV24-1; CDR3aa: CATSDRTSGTYNEQFF; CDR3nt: TGTGCCACCAGTGACCGGACTAGCGGGACCTACAATGAGCAGTTCTTC
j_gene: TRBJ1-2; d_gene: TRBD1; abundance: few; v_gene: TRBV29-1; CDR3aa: CSSSGTGRDGYTF; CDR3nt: TGCAGCTCCTCCGGGACAGGAAGGGATGGCTACACCTTC
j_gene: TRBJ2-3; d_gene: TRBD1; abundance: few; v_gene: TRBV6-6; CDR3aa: CASRQGGSTDTQYF; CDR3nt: TGTGCCAGCAGACAGGGGGGTAGCACAGATACGCAGTATTTT
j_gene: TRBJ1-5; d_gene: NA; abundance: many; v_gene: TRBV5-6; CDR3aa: CASSRRTDVLGNQPQHF; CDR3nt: TGTGCCAGCAGCCGCCGGACGGATGTTTTGGGCAATCAGCCCCAGCATTTT
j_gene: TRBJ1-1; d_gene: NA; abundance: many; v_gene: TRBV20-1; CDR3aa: CSAPGGRGHPNTEAFF; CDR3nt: TGCAGTGCTCCGGGCGGCAGGGGTCATCCAAACACTGAAGCTTTCTTT
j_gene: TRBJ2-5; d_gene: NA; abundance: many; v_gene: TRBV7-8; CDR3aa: CASSSRRLQETQYF; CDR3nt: TGTGCCAGCAGCTCAAGACGGCTGCAAGAGACCCAGTACTTC
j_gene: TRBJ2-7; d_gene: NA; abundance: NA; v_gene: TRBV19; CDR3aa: CASRAGPSYEQYF; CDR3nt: TGTGCGAGCAGGGCGGGACCCTCCTACGAGCAGTACTTC
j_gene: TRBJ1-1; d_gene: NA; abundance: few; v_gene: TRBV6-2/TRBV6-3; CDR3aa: CASSYAGMNTEAFF; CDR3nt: TGTGCCAGCAGTTACGCGGGGATGAACACTGAAGCTTTCTTT
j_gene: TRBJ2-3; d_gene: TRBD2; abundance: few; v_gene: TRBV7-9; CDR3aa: CASSLKIAGSTDTQYF; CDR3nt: TGTGCCAGCAGCTTGAAGATAGCGGGGAGCACAGATACGCAGTATTTT
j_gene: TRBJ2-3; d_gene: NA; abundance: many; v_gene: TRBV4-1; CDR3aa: CASSQGQVHTDTQYF; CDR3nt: TGCGCCAGCAGCCAAGGACAGGTCCACACAGATACGCAGTATTTT
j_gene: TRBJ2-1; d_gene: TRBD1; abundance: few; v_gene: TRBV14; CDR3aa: CASSQTGRYNEQFF; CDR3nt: TGTGCCAGCAGCCAGACAGGGCGGTACAATGAGCAGTTCTTC
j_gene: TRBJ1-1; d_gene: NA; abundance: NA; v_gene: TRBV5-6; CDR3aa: CASSLEGSPWGTEAFF; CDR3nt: TGTGCCAGCAGCTTAGAAGGGTCCCCGTGGGGGACTGAAGCTTTCTTT
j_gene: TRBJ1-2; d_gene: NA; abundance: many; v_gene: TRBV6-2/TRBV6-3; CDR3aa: CASSQNQGNYGYTF; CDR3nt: TGTGCCAGCAGCCAAAACCAGGGGAACTATGGCTACACCTTC
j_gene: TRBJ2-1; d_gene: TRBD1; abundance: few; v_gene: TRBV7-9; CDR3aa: CASSPRTGSYNEQFF; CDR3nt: TGTGCCAGCAGCCCAAGGACAGGTTCCTACAATGAGCAGTTCTTC
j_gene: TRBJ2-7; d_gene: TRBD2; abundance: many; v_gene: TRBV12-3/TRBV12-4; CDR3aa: CASSFGAGGDEQYF; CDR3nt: TGTGCCAGCAGTTTTGGGGCGGGAGGCGACGAGCAGTACTTC